This T cell receptor (beta chain) emerged from a study of T cells in tuberculosis. TCRdb's copy holds only in-frame clones and misses some; the assay was immunoSEQ multiplex PCR. The table lists roughly 45,000 clones, roughly 94% of them singletons, with about 1.8% in the top ten. Sequencing was done on a sample of PBMCs. This receptor was obtained from a donor between 10 and 35 years old with latent tuberculosis or without tuberculosis infection. Some clones in this sample may be carry-over from other donors' samples.

As DNA, the CDR3 is TGTGCCAGCCGAAGACAGGAGACCTACAATGAGCAGTTCTTC. Translated, it gives CASRRQETYNEQFF. The chain joins TRBV28 to TRBJ2-1; D is perhaps TRBD1 (6 bases). Germline CDR1 and CDR2: MDHEN and SYDVKM. The V gene lost 8 bases and the J gene lost 2 bases, with 13 bases spanning the gap. The CDR3 loop spans 14 amino acids.